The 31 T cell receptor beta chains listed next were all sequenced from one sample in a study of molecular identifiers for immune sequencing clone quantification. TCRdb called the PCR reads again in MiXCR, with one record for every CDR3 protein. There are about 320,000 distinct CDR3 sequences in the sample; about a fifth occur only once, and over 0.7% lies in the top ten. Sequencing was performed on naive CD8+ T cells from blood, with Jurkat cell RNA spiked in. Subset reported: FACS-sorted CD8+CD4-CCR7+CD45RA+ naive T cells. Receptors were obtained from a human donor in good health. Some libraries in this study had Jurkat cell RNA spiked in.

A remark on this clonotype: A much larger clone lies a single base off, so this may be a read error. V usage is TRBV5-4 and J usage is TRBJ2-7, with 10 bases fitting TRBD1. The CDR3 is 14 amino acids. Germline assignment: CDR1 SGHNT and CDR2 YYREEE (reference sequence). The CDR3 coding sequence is TGTGCCAGCAGCAGGGACAGGGGCAAGTACGAGCGGTACTTC. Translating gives CASSRDRGKYERYF.

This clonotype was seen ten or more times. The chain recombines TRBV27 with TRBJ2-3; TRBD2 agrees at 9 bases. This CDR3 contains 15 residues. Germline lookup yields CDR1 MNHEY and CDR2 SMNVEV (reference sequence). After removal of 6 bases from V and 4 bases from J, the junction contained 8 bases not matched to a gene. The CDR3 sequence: CASRGSGSRSDTQYF. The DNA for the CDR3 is TGTGCCAGCAGGGGTAGCGGGAGTCGCTCAGATACGCAGTATTTT.

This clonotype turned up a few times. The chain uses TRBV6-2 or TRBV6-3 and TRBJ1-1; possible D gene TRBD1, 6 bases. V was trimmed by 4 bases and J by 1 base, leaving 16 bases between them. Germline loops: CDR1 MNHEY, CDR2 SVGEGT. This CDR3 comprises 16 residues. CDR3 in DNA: TGTGCCAGCAGTTGGGACCTTGGACAGCCGAACACTGAAGCTTTCTTT. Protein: CASSWDLGQPNTEAFF.

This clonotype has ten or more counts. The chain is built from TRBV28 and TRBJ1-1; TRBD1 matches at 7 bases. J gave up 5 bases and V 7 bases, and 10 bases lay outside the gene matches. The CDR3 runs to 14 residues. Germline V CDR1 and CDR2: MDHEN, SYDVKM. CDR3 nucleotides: TGTGCCAGCACTTACAGGGGAGGAGGAACTGAAGCTTTCTTT. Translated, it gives CASTYRGGGTEAFF.

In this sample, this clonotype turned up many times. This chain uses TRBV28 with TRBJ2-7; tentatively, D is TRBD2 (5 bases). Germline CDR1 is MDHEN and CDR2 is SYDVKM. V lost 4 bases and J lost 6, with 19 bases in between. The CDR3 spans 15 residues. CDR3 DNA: TGTGCCAGCAGTTCACTCCGGGATATCGGCACCGAGCAGTACTTC. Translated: CASSSLRDIGTEQYF.

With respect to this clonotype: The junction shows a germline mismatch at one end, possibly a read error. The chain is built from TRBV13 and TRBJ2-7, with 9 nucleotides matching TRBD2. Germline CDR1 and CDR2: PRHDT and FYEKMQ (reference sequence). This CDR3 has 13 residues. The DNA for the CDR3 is TGTGCCGGCAGCCGCGGGGGGGCCCGCGAGCAGTACTTC. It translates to CAGSRGGAREQYF.

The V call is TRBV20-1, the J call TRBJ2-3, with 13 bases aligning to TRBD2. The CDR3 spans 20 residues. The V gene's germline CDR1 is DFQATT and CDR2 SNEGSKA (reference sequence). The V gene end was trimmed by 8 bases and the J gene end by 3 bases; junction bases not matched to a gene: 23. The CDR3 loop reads CSIRGLAGEPGVLGTDTQYF. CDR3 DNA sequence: TGCAGTATTAGAGGACTAGCGGGGGAGCCGGGGGTCCTGGGGACAGATACGCAGTATTTT.

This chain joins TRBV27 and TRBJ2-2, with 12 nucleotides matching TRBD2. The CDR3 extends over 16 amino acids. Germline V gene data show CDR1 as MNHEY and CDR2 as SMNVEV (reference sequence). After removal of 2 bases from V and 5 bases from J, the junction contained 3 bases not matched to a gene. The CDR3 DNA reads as TGTGCCAGCAGTTTAATCCTAGCGGGGGGGACCGGGGAGCTGTTTTTT. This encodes CASSLILAGGTGELFF.

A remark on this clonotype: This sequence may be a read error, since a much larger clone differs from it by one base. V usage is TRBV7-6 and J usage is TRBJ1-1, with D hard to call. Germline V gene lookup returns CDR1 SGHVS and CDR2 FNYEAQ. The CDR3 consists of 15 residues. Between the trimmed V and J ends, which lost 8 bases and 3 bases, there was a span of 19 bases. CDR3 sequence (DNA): TGTGCCAGCCGGTACGGGCCGGGCCAGGACACTGAAGCTTTCTTT. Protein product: CASRYGPGQDTEAFF.

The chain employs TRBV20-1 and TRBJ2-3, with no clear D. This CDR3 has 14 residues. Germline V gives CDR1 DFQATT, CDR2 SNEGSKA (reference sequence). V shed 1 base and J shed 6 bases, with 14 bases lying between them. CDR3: CSARALGLGDTQYF. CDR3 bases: TGCAGTGCTAGAGCCCTGGGGTTGGGGGATACGCAGTATTTT.

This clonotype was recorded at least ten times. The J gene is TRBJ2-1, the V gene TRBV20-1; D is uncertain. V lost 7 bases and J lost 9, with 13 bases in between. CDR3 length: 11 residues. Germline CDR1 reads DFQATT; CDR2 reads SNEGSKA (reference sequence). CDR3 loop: CSGNLNGEQFF. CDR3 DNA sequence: TGCAGTGGAAATTTAAACGGTGAGCAGTTCTTC.

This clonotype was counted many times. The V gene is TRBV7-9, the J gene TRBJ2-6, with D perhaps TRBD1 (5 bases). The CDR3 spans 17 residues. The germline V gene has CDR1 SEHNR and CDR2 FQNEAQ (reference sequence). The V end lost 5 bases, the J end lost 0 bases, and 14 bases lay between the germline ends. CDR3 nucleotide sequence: TGTGCCAGCAGCCCCGTAAGGGGCAACTCTGGGGCCAACGTCCTGACTTTC. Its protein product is CASSPVRGNSGANVLTF.

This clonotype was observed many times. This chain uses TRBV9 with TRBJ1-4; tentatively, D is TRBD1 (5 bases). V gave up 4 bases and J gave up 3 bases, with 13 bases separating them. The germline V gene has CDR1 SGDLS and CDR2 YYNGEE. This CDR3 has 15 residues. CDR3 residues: CASSLSGASNEKLFF. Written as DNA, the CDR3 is TGTGCCAGCAGCCTATCCGGGGCCTCTAATGAAAAACTGTTTTTT.

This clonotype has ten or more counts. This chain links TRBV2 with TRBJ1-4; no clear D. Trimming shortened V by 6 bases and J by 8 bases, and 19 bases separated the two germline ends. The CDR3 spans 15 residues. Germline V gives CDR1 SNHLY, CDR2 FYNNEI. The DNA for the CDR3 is TGTGCCAGCAGCACTCCAGGCCTCCTAGGGGAAAAACTGTTTTTT. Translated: CASSTPGLLGEKLFF.

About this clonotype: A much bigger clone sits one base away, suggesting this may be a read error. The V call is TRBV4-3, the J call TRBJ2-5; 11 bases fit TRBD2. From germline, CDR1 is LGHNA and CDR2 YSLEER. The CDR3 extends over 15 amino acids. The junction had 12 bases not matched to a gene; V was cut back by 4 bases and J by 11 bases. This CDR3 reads CASSPGLAEGDEQYF. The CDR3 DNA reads TGCGCCAGCAGCCCGGGACTAGCGGAGGGGGATGAGCAGTACTTC.

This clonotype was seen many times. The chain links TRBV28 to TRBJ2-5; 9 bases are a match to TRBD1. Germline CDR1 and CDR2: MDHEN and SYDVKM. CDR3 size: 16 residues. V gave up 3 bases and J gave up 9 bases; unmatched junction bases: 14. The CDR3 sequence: CASSLTGGGTRLAQYF. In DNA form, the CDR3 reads TGTGCCAGCAGTTTGACAGGGGGAGGGACAAGATTGGCCCAGTACTTC.

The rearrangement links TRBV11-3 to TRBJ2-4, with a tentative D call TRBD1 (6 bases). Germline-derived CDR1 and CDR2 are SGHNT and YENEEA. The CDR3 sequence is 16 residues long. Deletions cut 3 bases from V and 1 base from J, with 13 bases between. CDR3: CASSFLWGLAKNIQYF. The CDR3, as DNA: TGTGCCAGCAGCTTCCTTTGGGGGCTTGCCAAAAACATTCAGTACTTC.

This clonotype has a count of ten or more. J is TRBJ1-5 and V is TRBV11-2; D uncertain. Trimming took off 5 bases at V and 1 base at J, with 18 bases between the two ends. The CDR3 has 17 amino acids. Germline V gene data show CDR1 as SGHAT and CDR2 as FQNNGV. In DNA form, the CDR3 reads TGTGCCAGCAGCCCCGGGTCCACATCCTTAAGCAATCAGCCCCAGCATTTT. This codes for CASSPGSTSLSNQPQHF.

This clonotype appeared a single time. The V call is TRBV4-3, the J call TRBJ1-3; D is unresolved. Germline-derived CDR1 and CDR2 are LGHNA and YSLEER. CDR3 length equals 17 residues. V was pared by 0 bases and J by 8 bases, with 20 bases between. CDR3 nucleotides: TGCGCCAGCAGCCAAGATGATCGCCGTCTGGCCGGACACACCATATATTTT. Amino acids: CASSQDDRRLAGHTIYF.

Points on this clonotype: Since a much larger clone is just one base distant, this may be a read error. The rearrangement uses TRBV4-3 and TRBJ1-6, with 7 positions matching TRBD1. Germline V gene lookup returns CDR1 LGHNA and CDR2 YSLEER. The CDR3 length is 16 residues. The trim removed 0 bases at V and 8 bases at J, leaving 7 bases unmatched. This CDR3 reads CASSQDWTGMDSPLHF. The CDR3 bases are TGCGCCAGCAGCCAAGATTGGACAGGAATGGATTCACCCCTCCACTTT.

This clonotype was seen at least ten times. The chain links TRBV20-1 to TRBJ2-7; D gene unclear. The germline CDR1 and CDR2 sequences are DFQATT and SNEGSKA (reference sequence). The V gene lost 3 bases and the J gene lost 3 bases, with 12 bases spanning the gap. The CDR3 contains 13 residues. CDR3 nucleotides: TGCAGTGCTAGGCCTCCCTCAGTCTACGAGCAGTACTTC. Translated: CSARPPSVYEQYF.

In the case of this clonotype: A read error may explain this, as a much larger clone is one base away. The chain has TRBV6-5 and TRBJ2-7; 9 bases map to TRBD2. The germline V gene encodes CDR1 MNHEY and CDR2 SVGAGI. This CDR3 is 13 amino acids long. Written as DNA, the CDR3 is TGTGCCAGCAGCAGCGGGAGGTTATACGAGCGGTACTTC. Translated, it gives CASSSGRLYERYF.

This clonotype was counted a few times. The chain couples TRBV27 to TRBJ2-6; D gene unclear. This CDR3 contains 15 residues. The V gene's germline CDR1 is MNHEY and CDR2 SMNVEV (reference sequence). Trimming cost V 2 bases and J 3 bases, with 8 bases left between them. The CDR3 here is CASSLSGNGANVLTF. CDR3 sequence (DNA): TGTGCCAGCAGTTTAAGTGGGAATGGGGCCAACGTCCTGACTTTC.

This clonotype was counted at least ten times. CDR3 bases: TGTGCCAGCAGTTTAAATAGTCTGCCGGAGTATGACTATGGCTACACCTTC. This sequence encodes CASSLNSLPEYDYGYTF. V and J are TRBV12-3 or TRBV12-4 and TRBJ1-2; D remains unclear. CDR3 length equals 17 residues. Between the trimmed V and J ends, which lost 2 bases and 3 bases, there was a span of 19 bases.

The CDR3 spells CASSQISGRPSYNEQFF. The CDR3 DNA reads as TGTGCCAGCAGCCAGATTAGCGGGAGGCCCTCCTACAATGAGCAGTTCTTC. This chain uses TRBV14 with TRBJ2-1, with 10 bases identical to TRBD2. J gave up 0 bases and V 3 bases, and 5 bases lay outside the gene matches. Germline V gene sequence: CDR1 SGHDN, CDR2 FVKESK. The CDR3 is made up of 17 amino acids.

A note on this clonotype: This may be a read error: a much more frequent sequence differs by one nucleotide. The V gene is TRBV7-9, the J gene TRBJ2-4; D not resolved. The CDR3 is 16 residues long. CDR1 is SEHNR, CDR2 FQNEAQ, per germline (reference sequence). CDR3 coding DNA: TGTGGCAGCAGCTTAGAGCAAGTGGCGCCCAAAAACATTCAGTACTTC. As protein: CGSSLEQVAPKNIQYF.

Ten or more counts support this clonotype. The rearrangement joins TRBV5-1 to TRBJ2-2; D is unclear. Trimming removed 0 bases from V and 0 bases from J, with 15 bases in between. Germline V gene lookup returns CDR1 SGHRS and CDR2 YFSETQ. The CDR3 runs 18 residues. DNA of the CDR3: TGCGCCAGCAGCTTGGATAGACAAGGGTTAACGAACACCGGGGAGCTGTTTTTT. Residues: CASSLDRQGLTNTGELFF.

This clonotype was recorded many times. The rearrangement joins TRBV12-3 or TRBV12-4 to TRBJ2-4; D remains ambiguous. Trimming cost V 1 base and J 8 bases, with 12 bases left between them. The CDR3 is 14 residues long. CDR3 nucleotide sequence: TGTGCCAGCAGTTTAGGTCACTGGAGCGACATTCAGTACTTC. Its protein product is CASSLGHWSDIQYF.

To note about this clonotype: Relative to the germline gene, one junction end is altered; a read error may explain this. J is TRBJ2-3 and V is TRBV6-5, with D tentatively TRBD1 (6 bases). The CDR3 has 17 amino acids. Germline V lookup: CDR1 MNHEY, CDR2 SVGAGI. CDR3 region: CASSSHPGQTSTDMQYF. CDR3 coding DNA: TGTGCCAGCAGTTCCCACCCTGGACAGACAAGCACAGATATGCAGTATTTT.

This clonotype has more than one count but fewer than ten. The CDR3 spells CASSMGTRQGLFTDTQYF. The DNA for the CDR3 is TGTGCCAGTAGTATGGGGACTCGACAGGGACTCTTCACAGATACGCAGTATTTT. This rearrangement joins TRBV19 to TRBJ2-3; a weak D match, TRBD1 (7 bases). This CDR3 spans 18 amino acids. The germline gives CDR1 LNHDA, CDR2 SQIVND (reference sequence). Trimming pared 3 bases from V and 2 bases from J, leaving 21 bases between.

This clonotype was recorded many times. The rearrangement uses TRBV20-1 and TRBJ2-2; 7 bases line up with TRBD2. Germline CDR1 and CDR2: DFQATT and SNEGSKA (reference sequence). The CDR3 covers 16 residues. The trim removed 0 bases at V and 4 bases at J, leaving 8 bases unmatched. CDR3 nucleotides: TGCAGTGCTAGAGAGAGGCGGGAGTGGGCCACCGGGGAGCTGTTTTTT. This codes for CSARERREWATGELFF.